The present T cell receptor beta chain was sequenced within a study of cytomegalovirus exposure and HLA in healthy donors. This clone was counted once. In the PCR, 60 Vbeta and 13 Jbeta primers were used. The repertoire was sequenced with immunoSEQ multiplex PCR; TCRdb's copy has only in-frame clones and lacks some. The table shows under 250,000 clones, with 85% occurring only once. V dropped 2 bases and J dropped 0 bases, with 11 bases sitting between them. Germline CDR1 reads SGHVS; CDR2 reads FQNEAQ. The CDR3 is made up of 16 amino acids. The receptor comes from a girl aged 2 to 10 in good health and CMV-seronegative. Source material: PBMCs. The V gene is TRBV7-8, the J gene TRBJ1-3; no clear D. The CDR3 protein is CASSLRSGGSGNTIYF. The CDR3 DNA follows: TGTGCCAGCAGCTTACGGTCGGGAGGCTCTGGAAACACCATATATTTT. Variable domain in full (rest from reference TRBV7-8 and TRBJ1-3): GAGVSQSPRYKVAKRGQDVALRCDPISGHVSLFWYQQALGQGPEFLTYFQNEAQLDKSGLPSDRFFAERPEGSVSTLKIQRTQQEDSAVYLCASSLRSGGSGNTIYFGEGSWLTVV.